One and the same sample provided the 20 T cell receptor beta chains below, sequenced in a study of cytomegalovirus exposure and HLA in healthy donors. With 60 Vbeta and 13 Jbeta primers, the PCR was carried out. Assay used: immunoSEQ multiplex PCR; TCRdb lists only in-frame clones, some missing. This repertoire shows 96,000 or so clones, 65% to 85% found once; its top ten account for around 3.2%. The sequenced sample consisted of PBMCs. These receptors were taken from a female donor in good health and CMV-seropositive.

This rearrangement joins TRBV7-2 to TRBJ2-7, with 7 bases lining up with TRBD2. V was clipped by 5 bases and J by 2 bases; unmatched bases: 12. Germline V lookup: CDR1 SGHTA, CDR2 FQGNSA. There are 16 residues in the CDR3. The CDR3 protein is CASSLDLADPPYEQYF. In DNA form, the CDR3 reads TGTGCCAGCAGCCTTGACCTAGCGGATCCTCCCTACGAGCAGTACTTC.

CDR3 amino acids: CASSRGQGVETQYF. For the CDR3, the DNA is TGTGCCAGCAGCCGGGGACAGGGGGTTGAGACCCAGTACTTC. The V gene is TRBV7-9, the J gene TRBJ2-5; the match to TRBD1 covers 11 bases. Germline V gene data show CDR1 as SEHNR and CDR2 as FQNEAQ (reference sequence). J was trimmed by 5 bases and V by 5 bases; bases with no gene match: 4. This CDR3 is 14 amino acids long.

J is TRBJ2-4 and V is TRBV29-1; D possibly corresponds to TRBD1 (5 bases). Germline-derived CDR1 and CDR2 are SQVTM and ANQGSEA. V shed 0 bases and J shed 5 bases, with 8 bases lying between them. The CDR3 has 13 residues. CDR3 nucleotide sequence: TGCAGCGTTGAAGATGGCAGGGAAAACATTCAGTACTTC. This translates into CSVEDGRENIQYF.

This clone has a handful of counts. V usage is TRBV15 and J usage is TRBJ1-5; D perhaps matches TRBD1 (5 bases). The ends were cut back, 0 bases at V and 0 bases at J, with 18 bases in the middle. The CDR3 length is 19 residues. Germline V gene lookup returns CDR1 LNHNV and CDR2 YYDKDF (reference sequence). DNA for the CDR3: TGTGCCACCAGCAGAGACTCCTTATGGACACGTTATAGCAATCAGCCCCAGCATTTT. It is translated as CATSRDSLWTRYSNQPQHF.

This clone was detected only once. V gene TRBV15 combines with J gene TRBJ2-1, with TRBD2 matching 15 bases. J lost 8 bases, V lost 6 bases, and 2 bases had no gene match. Germline values: CDR1 LNHNV, CDR2 YYDKDF (reference sequence). CDR3 length equals 14 residues. CDR3 DNA: TGTGCCACCAGTGGACTAGCGGGAGGGGATGAGCAGTTCTTC. Translating it yields CATSGLAGGDEQFF.

The chain employs TRBV18 and TRBJ2-5, with 7 positions matching TRBD2. The V segment lost 4 bases and the J segment 2 bases; nucleotides outside the gene matches: 1. Germline CDR1 KGHSH, CDR2 LQKENI. The CDR3 covers 13 residues. CDR3 sequence reads: CASSRDYQETQYF. Written as DNA, the CDR3 is TGTGCCAGCTCACGGGACTATCAAGAGACCCAGTACTTC.

V gene TRBV28 combines with J gene TRBJ1-2; perhaps TRBD1 as D (5 bases). The CDR3 extends over 13 amino acids. CDR1 MDHEN and CDR2 SYDVKM come from the germline V gene. With 4 bases removed from V and 5 bases from J, the gap between germline ends came to 11 bases. In DNA form, the CDR3 reads TGTGCCAGCAGTTCGGGGACTCCTTATGGCTACACCTTC. This sequence encodes CASSSGTPYGYTF.

This clone occurred a few times. The chain couples TRBV7-8 to TRBJ2-5; 7 bases are shared with TRBD2. The CDR3 extends over 16 amino acids. With 6 bases clipped from V and 0 bases from J, the junction kept 10 bases outside the gene matches. Germline V gives CDR1 SGHVS, CDR2 FQNEAQ. In DNA, the CDR3 is TGTGCCAGCAGTACGAACGGGGGGTCATACCAAGAGACCCAGTACTTC. It encodes CASSTNGGSYQETQYF.

The J gene is TRBJ2-3, the V gene TRBV6-5, with D hard to call. The CDR3 loop spans 13 amino acids. V was pared by 5 bases and J by 7 bases, with 13 bases between. Germline assignment: CDR1 MNHEY and CDR2 SVGAGI. The CDR3 here is CASSPLTQYTQYF. The CDR3 bases are TGTGCCAGCAGTCCTCTTACTCAATATACGCAGTATTTT.

V usage is TRBV29-1 and J usage is TRBJ2-5, with D uncertain. The CDR3 runs 13 residues. V lost 4 bases and J 2 bases, leaving 11 bases between the germline ends. Germline CDR1 and CDR2: SQVTM and ANQGSEA. The CDR3 protein is CSVALAGQETQYF. The CDR3 region has the DNA TGCAGCGTTGCTTTAGCTGGGCAAGAGACCCAGTACTTC.

This chain links TRBV5-1 with TRBJ1-1; 8 bases agree with TRBD1. Per the germline V gene, CDR1 is SGHRS and CDR2 is YFSETQ. V lost 3 bases and J lost 4; bases outside the gene matches: 5. The CDR3 totals 14 residues. The CDR3 loop is CASSSNTGGTEAFF. The CDR3 bases are TGCGCCAGCAGCTCGAACACAGGGGGCACTGAAGCTTTCTTT.

The chain couples TRBV18 to TRBJ1-4; TRBD1 aligns across 10 bases. CDR1 and CDR2 from the germline V gene are KGHSH and LQKENI. V lost 1 base to trimming and J lost 8 bases; unmatched junction nucleotides: 4. This CDR3 is built from 15 residues. CDR3 residues: CASSPLGTGAEKLFF. The CDR3 DNA reads TGTGCCAGCTCACCACTCGGGACAGGGGCCGAAAAACTGTTTTTT.

The chain recombines TRBV7-2 with TRBJ2-7; D possibly corresponds to TRBD1 (6 bases). Trimming cost V 5 bases and J 3 bases, with 17 bases left between them. From germline, CDR1 is SGHTA and CDR2 FQGNSA. CDR3 length: 15 residues. The CDR3 DNA reads as TGTGCCAGCAGCCCCTCCGCAGGGGAAATCTACGAGCAGTACTTC. This codes for CASSPSAGEIYEQYF.

The rearrangement links TRBV15 to TRBJ2-3; D not resolved. V lost 0 bases to trimming and J lost 4 bases, with 5 bases between them. The CDR3 has 13 residues. Germline V gene data show CDR1 as LNHNV and CDR2 as YYDKDF (reference sequence). The CDR3, as DNA: TGTGCCACCAGCAGAGATCCCGCAGATACGCAGTATTTT. It specifies CATSRDPADTQYF.

J is TRBJ1-5 and V is TRBV10-3; D gene uncertain. The CDR3 consists of 15 residues. V dropped 3 bases and J dropped 0 bases, with 9 bases sitting between them. Germline CDR1 is ENHRY and CDR2 is SYGVKD. The CDR3 here is CAISDSRYSNQPQHF. The CDR3 DNA is TGTGCCATCAGTGACAGCAGGTATAGCAATCAGCCCCAGCATTTT.

The chain carries TRBV18 and TRBJ1-1, with D perhaps TRBD1 (5 bases). Trimming pared 5 bases from V and 4 bases from J, leaving 14 bases between. This CDR3 has 14 residues. CDR1 KGHSH and CDR2 LQKENI come from the germline V gene. CDR3 nucleotides: TGTGCCAGCTCATCAGGGATAATACGCACTGAAGCTTTCTTT. Its protein product is CASSSGIIRTEAFF. Full variable domain (rest looked up from reference TRBV18 and TRBJ1-1): NAGVMQNPRHLVRRRGQEARLRCSPMKGHSHVYWYRQLPEEGLKFMVYLQKENIIDESGMPKERFSAEFPKEGPSILRIQQVVRGDSAAYFCASSSGIIRTEAFFGQGTRLTVV.

The CDR3 sequence: CASSETGSGANVLTF. Written as DNA, the CDR3 is TGCGCCAGCAGCGAGACAGGCTCTGGGGCCAACGTCCTGACTTTC. The genes are TRBV5-1 and TRBJ2-6; TRBD1 is a possible D gene (6 bases). V dropped 4 bases and J dropped 0 bases, with 8 bases sitting between them. Germline CDR1 is SGHRS and CDR2 is YFSETQ. The CDR3 contains 15 residues.

The rearrangement uses TRBV10-3 and TRBJ1-6, with D maybe TRBD1 (6 bases). This CDR3 comprises 13 residues. V gave up 10 bases and J gave up 10 bases, with 17 bases separating them. CDR1 and CDR2 (germline): ENHRY, SYGVKD. The CDR3 DNA sequence: TGTGCCACCTACAAAGGACAGCGCTCACCCCTCCACTTT. Its translation is CATYKGQRSPLHF.

The chain couples TRBV6-5 to TRBJ1-2; D perhaps matches TRBD1 (6 bases). This CDR3 has 14 residues. The germline V and J ends were trimmed by 0 bases and 8 bases, with 13 bases remaining between them. Germline CDR1 reads MNHEY; CDR2 reads SVGAGI. CDR3 residues: CASSYSQGIGGYTF. The CDR3 DNA reads as TGTGCCAGCAGTTACTCTCAGGGGATCGGCGGCTACACCTTC.

This sequence joins TRBV27 and TRBJ2-1; tentative D call: TRBD1 (6 bases). The V end was cut by 5 bases, the J end by 9 bases, with 11 bases between. The CDR3 contains 12 residues. Germline values: CDR1 MNHEY, CDR2 SMNVEV (reference sequence). The CDR3 DNA follows: TGTGCCAGCAGTAGGACAGTTGGTGAGCAGTTCTTC. Translated: CASSRTVGEQFF.